This T cell receptor beta chain is from a study of cytomegalovirus exposure and HLA in healthy donors (dated by TCRdb to the late 2010s). At the level of the whole study: In an earlier analysis of under 750 of the donors, under 300 Gb of sequence data and approximately 100 million unique TCR beta sequences from roughly 200 million T cells were reported. Roughly 300 gigabases of sequencing data and 80 million or so unique TCR sequences were included in an early release covering roughly 700 HLA-typed donors. The genetic ancestry cluster associated with self-reported Caucasian donors included around four fifths of the approximately 410 genotyped donors. The study aimed to test whether cataloging public T cell receptors could reveal signatures of past pathogen exposure. The study used immunosequencing to profile the T cell repertoires of approximately 630 subjects and linked those repertoires to cytomegalovirus serostatus. Besides the first cohort of more than 650 subjects, a separate validation cohort made up of 120 different subjects was used. The study combined high-throughput TCR immunosequencing, statistical association of individual TCRs with disease status, and machine learning to predict cytomegalovirus infection status. A later analysis re-examined previously published TCR beta repertoires from more than 600 donors and added high-resolution HLA genotyping to investigate patterns of TCR occurrence. Rather than drawing on any new phenotypic data, the later analysis identified candidate immune exposures from TCR beta sequences and the way those sequences occurred across donors. To decide whether each TCR beta V gene segment behaved as functional or pseudogenic, an earlier analysis of some 570 of the donors relied on high-throughput TCR beta sequencing. Donor age, sex, ethnicity and CMV serostatus were collected together with the repertoire data. A later genetic analysis used genome-wide SNP genotypes for 398 of the 666 donors, treating that subset as a discovery cohort. All discovery cohort repertoires had been generated using a single sequencing platform. Both class I and class II loci were covered by HLA typing, at four-digit resolution. The number of donors typed differed by locus, with 629-630 for A, B, C, DRB1 and DQB1, roughly 520 for DQA1, about 610 for DPA1, and 400 to 490 for DPB1. Four to six DR-DQ haplotypes were handled as single units for association and clustering, since linkage in the cohort was strong. Among about 360 genotyped donors of the cohort, an average of around 240,000 unique TCR beta nucleotide sequences were sequenced per donor, around 20% of them non-productive. Study-wide findings and limitations: Cytomegalovirus status was reported to be diagnosed by the classifier with high specificity and sensitivity in both the original and validation cohorts. A further reported finding was that TCR beta sequences accurately predicted the HLA-A and HLA-B alleles for most subjects in the first cohort. In a later analysis, HLA-associated TCR beta chains showed more clonal expansion and lower generation probabilities than non-associated chains that were equally common. The presence/absence analyses assumed that sequencing depth was roughly uniform across donors, and that assumption may not be true. In vitro tests confirmed that a few of the cytomegalovirus-associated TCR beta chains recognize cytomegalovirus antigens. Strong co-occurrence of HLA alleles, especially DR and DQ, made assigning TCR associations to individual alleles difficult. In a later analysis, several top co-occurrence clusters were reported to appear linked to parvovirus B19, influenza, CMV and Epstein-Barr virus. A cluster of highly shared sequence variants was judged likely to be a technical artifact of the sequencing pipeline. In the study, roughly 160 TCR beta chains were listed as associated with cytomegalovirus. While some public TCRs were present in many individuals, most TCR sequences turned up only very rarely across donors. An association between a missense DCLRE1C variant and V-gene and J-gene trimming of TCR beta chains was found in a later genetic analysis and replicated in an independent cohort. Linkage disequilibrium might explain the correlated functional status among segregating V segments, but an unknown experimental factor could not be excluded. In an earlier analysis of under 600 of the donors, most TCR beta V segments were observed in productive rearrangements about 90% or about 30% of the time, broadly matching IMGT annotations. In this cohort, only TCR beta chains were sequenced, and detectable features were limited by the absence of alpha or paired-chain data. Most CMV-associated TCR beta chains appeared to be HLA-restricted in a later analysis, and the HLA associations seemed to be driven largely by CMV exposure. At a false discovery rate of 0.05, a later analysis linked around 15,000 TCR beta sequences to specific HLA alleles. The 87-base-pair reads could not distinguish some IMGT-functional V segments, including TRBV6-2 and TRBV6-3, so those segments were excluded. For the cohort, immune exposure information was limited to CMV serostatus. According to a later genetic analysis, donors in an Asian-associated ancestry cluster had fewer N-insertions in productive TCRs than the roughly 700-donor mean. According to the authors, the approach could potentially be generalized to other disease states and immunological phenotypes. About 17 rarely observed V segments, including chromosome 9 orphons, were excluded from the earlier analysis of about 500 of the donors because counts were too low. In a later analysis, the rate of TCR association differed among HLA loci, with DRB1 alleles having the most associated TCRs and HLA-C alleles having the fewest. Because HLA typing was unavailable for some donors at each locus, only the typed subset was used in association tests.

The cohort comprised some 700 healthy bone marrow donors. All cohort members were sampled while nominally healthy, although unrecorded immune exposures were likely present. The donor was CMV seronegative and belonged to the group of 350 or so seronegative cohort members. Every donor gave a peripheral blood sample, and the peripheral blood mononuclear cells from that sample were used for TCR beta sequencing. Genomic DNA extraction from the blood cell samples was performed with the Qiagen DNeasy Blood Extraction Kit. As regards this clone: There is no known antigen for this receptor. Germline is not matched at one junction end, which may reflect a read error.

Library prep was done by the immunoSEQ multiplex PCR assay. The multiplex PCR relied on a mix of 60 forward primers for TCR Vbeta segments and 13 reverse primers for TCR Jbeta segments. The CDR3 region of rearranged TCR beta genes was amplified from genomic DNA with a multiplex PCR assay. Amplified TCR beta libraries were sequenced as 87-base-pair reads on the Illumina HiSeq System. The study's own analysis went as follows. A later analysis tallied 75 million to 85 million unique TCR beta chains across the 666 repertoires, and approximately 11 million of those chains were shared by two or more donors. Raw reads were error-corrected and collapsed into unique sequences by a nearest-neighbor algorithm in which closely related sequences were merged to remove PCR and sequencing errors. To assign V, D and J gene segments, CDR3 sequences were aligned to IMGT reference sequences. For a sequence to be retained, a match of at least six nucleotides to both a V gene segment and a J gene segment was required. Rearrangements were called productive when the CDR3 lacked stop codons and stayed in frame with V and J; all others were non-productive. Following IMGT convention, CDR3 was defined as the stretch from the second conserved V-encoded cysteine up to the conserved J-encoded phenylalanine. Sequences without an unambiguous match to a single V gene segment were excluded from the earlier analysis of several hundred of the donors. An earlier analysis of just under 600 of the donors called V segments functional above 56.7% productive rearrangements and segregating when the between-donor standard deviation exceeded 5%. A statistical classification framework was developed to diagnose cytomegalovirus status using the catalog of TCR beta chain sequences. A later analysis assigned V and J genes by comparing TCR nucleotide sequences with IMGT/GENE-DB human TR gene sequences. Using the TCRdist pipeline, a later analysis assigned CDR3 sequences along with most-parsimonious VDJ recombination scenarios. In a later analysis, each TCR beta chain was defined by its CDR3 amino acid sequence together with its V-gene family, and reads lacking a unique V-gene family were excluded. As a way to deal with suspected cross-contamination and a sequencing artifact, a later analysis dropped under 600 nucleotide sequences that were highly shared and had low generation probability. For each public chain, a later analysis derived a clonal expansion index from normalized ranks of inferred template counts within each repertoire. In a later analysis, generation probabilities were computed with a VDJ recombination model fitted to out-of-frame rearrangements, and the resulting probabilities were checked against IGoR. Hypergeometric tests were used in a later analysis to score TCR-TCR, TCR-HLA and TCR-CMV co-occurrence, with a repertoire-size bias correction applied to the TCR pairs. To estimate false discovery rates, a later analysis permuted the HLA or CMV assignments 20 times. In a later analysis, co-occurring TCRs were grouped using DBSCAN, with TCRdist sequence similarity added in when clustering inside HLA-allele-positive subsets. Co-occurrence clustering excluded repertoires with fewer than 30,000 or more than 120,000 public chains, plus five with anomalous nucleotide sharing. In its TCRdb copy, this immuneACCESS table keeps in-frame sequences only and misses some clones. Where compared with another copy, unresolved V genes explain less than half of these, and the others have no known cause. The V and J calls and clone size were taken over from that table, and D and trimming were inferred from the DNA. This sample lists fewer than 200,000 clones; approximately 80% were detected once. The ten largest clones represent 0.65% to 0.85% of the sample.

There are 15 amino acids in the CDR3, from cysteine to phenylalanine inclusive. The CDR3 DNA has 45 bases and is translated from base 1. The CDR1 and CDR2 encoded by the germline V gene are SGHRS and YFSETQ. Sequences were obtained from PBMCs. The TCR originated in a female donor in good health and CMV-seronegative. In this chain, TRBV5-1 is recombined with TRBJ2-4, with 7 middle bases fitting TRBD1. CDR3 protein: CASSPDRALKNSQYF. In nucleotides, the sequence is TGCGCCAGCAGCCCCGACAGGGCGCTCAAAAACAGTCAGTACTTC.